A single sample is the source of the 3 T cell receptor beta chains below, sequenced in a study of glioma-infiltrating T cells. Using RNA template, CDR3s of TCR alpha and beta were amplified with iRepertoire arm-PCR. Each CDR3 protein gets one entry after TCRdb re-called the multiplex PCR reads with MiXCR. This sample has about 110,000 distinct CDR3 sequences, with less than 30% found just once. Sequenced sample: glioma tissue, nonneoplastic brain tissue, or PBMCs (not recorded which). The receptors derive from a human donor with low-grade glioma or glioblastoma, undergoing nonglioma brain surgery, or in good health (not recorded which).

With regard to this clonotype: A read error may account for a junction end that differs from germline. The chain carries TRBV20-1 and TRBJ1-2; D remains ambiguous. Germline-derived CDR1 and CDR2 are DFQATT and SNEGSKA (reference sequence). The CDR3 length is 16 residues. Here the CDR3 DNA reads TGCAGTGCCAGAGATGTTTCCCCGGGAAGCCCGTATTGCTACACCTTC. This translates into CSARDVSPGSPYCYTF.

There are many counts of this clonotype. The V call is TRBV7-9, the J call TRBJ2-7; D remains unclear. Trimming took 0 bases from V and 3 from J, leaving 15 bases between them. The CDR3 is 16 amino acids. Germline loops: CDR1 SEHNR, CDR2 FQNEAQ (reference sequence). The CDR3 bases are TGTGCCAGCAGCTTAGCACCGGTTGGGCGTGGCTACGAGCAGTACTTC. It translates to CASSLAPVGRGYEQYF.

This clonotype was picked up many times. The rearrangement uses TRBV7-8 and TRBJ1-1; no clear D. The CDR3 contains 13 residues. Trimming removed 0 bases at V and 7 bases at J, with 9 bases between. Germline CDR1 reads SGHVS; CDR2 reads FQNEAQ. The CDR3 loop reads CASSLAYSFEAFF. The CDR3 DNA reads as TGTGCCAGCAGCTTAGCATACAGCTTTGAAGCTTTCTTT.